This passage covers 24 T cell receptor beta chains from one sample sequenced in a study of T cell responses to AZD1222 COVID-19 vaccine. Generated by immunoSEQ multiplex PCR, the TCRdb table keeps only in-frame clones and is missing some. The data hold fewer than 85,000 clones, with 70% to 90% observed a single time. The material was peripheral blood, obtained 28 days after the second AZD1222 dose. All receptors come from an adult who received the AZD1222 COVID-19 vaccine.

V usage is TRBV7-9 and J usage is TRBJ1-6, with a weak D call TRBD1 (5 bases). Germline CDR1 SEHNR, CDR2 FQNEAQ (reference sequence). V was cut by 1 base and J by 4 bases, with 14 bases left in between. The CDR3 runs to 17 residues. The CDR3: CASSLGGGTSYNSPLHF. CDR3 nucleotide sequence: TGTGCCAGCAGCTTAGGTGGGGGGACCTCGTATAATTCACCCCTCCACTTT.

The CDR3 reads CASSRLAPRTDTQYF. The CDR3, as DNA: TGCGCCAGCAGCCGACTAGCGCCTCGCACAGATACGCAGTATTTT. The V gene is TRBV5-1, the J gene TRBJ2-3; TRBD2 matches at 8 bases. The CDR3 has 15 amino acids. Looked up from germline, CDR1 is SGHRS and CDR2 is YFSETQ. V trimming: 4 bases; J trimming: 1 base; junction bases outside the gene matches: 5.

The CDR3: CASRARGISSYNEQFF. In DNA form, the CDR3 reads TGTGCCAGCAGGGCCCGGGGGATTAGCTCCTACAATGAGCAGTTCTTC. This chain links TRBV2 with TRBJ2-1; D is perhaps TRBD2 (6 bases). Looked up from germline, CDR1 is SNHLY and CDR2 is FYNNEI. Trimming took off 6 bases at V and 0 bases at J, with 15 bases between the two ends. The length of the CDR3 is 16 residues.

The chain has TRBV6-5 and TRBJ2-7, with 8 bases aligning to TRBD1. The CDR3 is 15 amino acids. Germline-derived CDR1 and CDR2 are MNHEY and SVGAGI. The trim removed 2 bases at V and 2 bases at J, leaving 5 bases unmatched. Here the CDR3 reads CASSYNDRGTYEQYF. CDR3 nucleotide sequence: TGTGCCAGCAGTTACAACGACAGGGGTACCTACGAGCAGTACTTC.

The V and J genes are TRBV5-5 and TRBJ1-5; D unresolved. The CDR3 sequence is 16 residues long. CDR1 and CDR2 from the germline V gene are SGHKS and YYEKEE (reference sequence). V was pared by 2 bases and J by 2 bases, with 14 bases between. The CDR3 nucleotides read TGTGCCAGCAGCTTTTCCGAGGGTAGGCGCAATCAGCCCCAGCATTTT. Amino acid sequence: CASSFSEGRRNQPQHF. Complete variable domain (other parts from reference TRBV5-5 and TRBJ1-5): DAGVTQSPTHLIKTRGQQVTLRCSPISGHKSVSWYQQVLGQGPQFIFQYYEKEERGRGNFPDRFSARQFPNYSSELNVNALLLGDSALYLCASSFSEGRRNQPQHFGDGTRLSIL.

This chain uses TRBV7-2 with TRBJ2-2; 9 bases match TRBD1. There are 14 residues in the CDR3. V was clipped by 5 bases and J by 6 bases; unmatched bases: 4. Germline loops: CDR1 SGHTA, CDR2 FQGNSA. In DNA form, the CDR3 reads TGTGCCAGCAGCCTGACAGGGGGTTCCGGGGAGCTGTTTTTT. The encoded protein is CASSLTGGSGELFF.

The chain couples TRBV18 to TRBJ1-5; no reliable D call. Germline assignment: CDR1 KGHSH and CDR2 LQKENI. The CDR3 runs 12 residues. The V gene lost 6 bases and the J gene lost 1 base, with 4 bases spanning the gap. The CDR3 spells CASSHSNQPQHF. Here the CDR3 DNA reads TGTGCCAGCTCCCACAGCAATCAGCCCCAGCATTTT. The entire variable domain, with the rest obtained from reference TRBV18 and TRBJ1-5, is as follows: NAGVMQNPRHLVRRRGQEARLRCSPMKGHSHVYWYRQLPEEGLKFMVYLQKENIIDESGMPKERFSAEFPKEGPSILRIQQVVRGDSAAYFCASSHSNQPQHFGDGTRLSIL.

The V and J genes are TRBV7-8 and TRBJ1-1; D is unclear. This CDR3 spans 15 amino acids. The V gene lost 1 base and the J gene lost 0 bases, with 9 bases spanning the gap. Germline V gene data show CDR1 as SGHVS and CDR2 as FQNEAQ. The CDR3 nucleotides are TGTGCCAGCAGCTTAGGACAATTATTGAACACTGAAGCTTTCTTT. Translating it yields CASSLGQLLNTEAFF.

The rearrangement joins TRBV4-2 to TRBJ2-1; D is uncertain. CDR1 is LGHNA, CDR2 YNFKEQ, per germline. The CDR3 loop spans 11 amino acids. The V and J ends lost 4 bases and 7 bases respectively, with 5 bases between them. The chain's CDR3 is CASSLGNEQFF. As DNA, the CDR3 is TGTGCCAGCAGCCTGGGGAATGAGCAGTTCTTC.

The chain recombines TRBV19 with TRBJ2-1, with D perhaps matching TRBD2 (5 bases). V lost 0 bases, J lost 9 bases, and 9 bases lay in between. The CDR3 extends over 13 amino acids. CDR1 is LNHDA and CDR2 is SQIVND in the germline V gene (reference sequence). The CDR3 region is CASSIERESEQFF. For the CDR3, the DNA is TGTGCCAGTAGTATAGAGAGGGAAAGTGAGCAGTTCTTC. The full variable domain, rest sourced from reference TRBV19 and TRBJ2-1, is DGGITQSPKYLFRKEGQNVTLSCEQNLNHDAMYWYRQDPGQGLRLIYYSQIVNDFQKGDIAEGYSVSREKKESFPLTVTSAQKNPTAFYLCASSIERESEQFFGPGTRLTVL.

The chain joins TRBV2 to TRBJ2-5, with a tentative D call TRBD2 (6 bases). This CDR3 is 14 amino acids long. The V gene lost 3 bases and the J gene lost 5 bases, with 13 bases spanning the gap. Germline V gene lookup returns CDR1 SNHLY and CDR2 FYNNEI. The CDR3 loop is CASSDLGLDETQYF. The CDR3 region has the DNA TGTGCCAGCAGTGACTTGGGACTGGATGAGACCCAGTACTTC.

CDR3 region: CSVAQTEGTEAFF. The CDR3 DNA is TGCAGCGTTGCCCAGACTGAGGGGACTGAAGCTTTCTTT. The chain carries TRBV29-1 and TRBJ1-1, with a tentative D call TRBD1 (5 bases). The CDR3 length is 13 residues. V shed 4 bases and J shed 5 bases, with 14 bases lying between them. CDR1 is SQVTM and CDR2 is ANQGSEA in the germline V gene.

The gene calls are TRBV23-1 and TRBJ1-1; 9 positions match TRBD1. TRBV23-1 is annotated as an ORF whose role is uncertain. J gave up 1 base and V 3 bases, and 9 bases lay outside the gene matches. CDR3 length equals 17 residues. This CDR3 reads CASSHSTPGQGNTEAFF. CDR3 DNA: TGCGCCAGCAGTCACTCCACACCGGGACAGGGGAACACTGAAGCTTTCTTT.

The chain links TRBV9 to TRBJ1-3; D unclear. V lost 2 bases, J lost 3 bases, and 9 bases lay in between. The germline gives CDR1 SGDLS, CDR2 YYNGEE. The CDR3 consists of 14 residues. In DNA, the CDR3 is TGTGCCAGCAGCGTCCTCTCCCTTGGAAACACCATATATTTT. Its protein product is CASSVLSLGNTIYF.

This clone was found once. V usage is TRBV10-3 and J usage is TRBJ2-1; TRBD1 is a possible D gene (6 bases). Germline lookup yields CDR1 ENHRY and CDR2 SYGVKD. V gave up 7 bases and J gave up 9 bases, with 25 bases separating them. The CDR3 extends over 16 amino acids. The CDR3 is CAINGNLGTPHSEQFF. In nucleotides, the CDR3 is TGTGCCATCAACGGCAACTTAGGGACACCCCACAGTGAGCAGTTCTTC.

The chain is built from TRBV6-5 and TRBJ2-2; TRBD1 agrees at 12 bases. The CDR3 consists of 15 residues. CDR1 is MNHEY and CDR2 is SVGAGI in the germline V gene. V lost 6 bases and J lost 8; bases outside the gene matches: 7. The CDR3 loop reads CASSFRDRGLGELFF. The CDR3 DNA reads as TGTGCCAGCAGCTTCCGGGACAGGGGGCTGGGGGAGCTGTTTTTT.

This chain joins TRBV19 and TRBJ1-1, with TRBD1 identical over 9 bases. The CDR3 covers 16 residues. V gave up 6 bases and J gave up 0 bases; unmatched junction bases: 8. Germline CDR1 reads LNHDA; CDR2 reads SQIVND (reference sequence). The CDR3 bases are TGTGCCAGTAGCGACCTACAGGGGGCAGTGAACACTGAAGCTTTCTTT. Translation gives CASSDLQGAVNTEAFF.

This rearrangement joins TRBV6-2 or TRBV6-3 to TRBJ1-4; 8 bases are a match to TRBD1. Germline V gene sequence: CDR1 MNHEY, CDR2 SVGEGT. CDR3 length: 17 residues. With 4 bases clipped from V and 6 bases from J, the junction kept 13 bases outside the gene matches. The CDR3 here is CASSLNFNRGTDEKLFF. DNA for the CDR3: TGTGCCAGCAGTTTGAACTTTAACAGGGGGACGGATGAAAAACTGTTTTTT.

This clone has just a few counts. The rearrangement links TRBV14 to TRBJ2-7, with D perhaps assigned TRBD1 or TRBD2 (5 bases each). V lost 5 bases, J lost 7 bases, and 15 bases lay in between. The CDR3 totals 13 residues. The germline V gene has CDR1 SGHDN and CDR2 FVKESK. The CDR3 sequence: CASSARGGGEQYF. The CDR3 DNA reads as TGTGCCAGCAGCGCAAGGGGTGGGGGTGAGCAGTACTTC.

The chain combines TRBV11-3 with TRBJ1-1; no clear D gene. The CDR3 spans 13 residues. CDR1 and CDR2 from the germline V gene are SGHNT and YENEEA. V lost 5 bases and J 1 base, leaving 8 bases between the germline ends. This CDR3 reads CASSASGNTEAFF. The CDR3 bases are TGTGCCAGCAGCGCCTCGGGGAACACTGAAGCTTTCTTT.

The chain is built from TRBV6-5 and TRBJ2-2; 7 bases align to TRBD2. Germline V gene sequence: CDR1 MNHEY, CDR2 SVGAGI. The CDR3 has 14 residues. CDR3 sequence reads: CVARGGSNTGELFF. CDR3 bases: TGTGTCGCACGGGGAGGGTCGAACACCGGGGAGCTGTTTTTT.

The chain uses TRBV6-6 and TRBJ1-1; D might be TRBD1 (6 bases). With 4 bases removed from V and 1 base from J, the gap between germline ends came to 7 bases. This CDR3 comprises 13 residues. CDR1 MNHNY and CDR2 SVGAGI come from the germline V gene (reference sequence). The CDR3 sequence: CASSWTENTEAFF. The CDR3 region has the DNA TGTGCCAGCAGTTGGACAGAGAACACTGAAGCTTTCTTT.

The J gene is TRBJ2-7, the V gene TRBV2; D might be TRBD1 (5 bases). The V gene's germline CDR1 is SNHLY and CDR2 FYNNEI. The length of the CDR3 is 15 residues. The germline V and J ends were trimmed by 2 bases and 5 bases, with 16 bases remaining between them. This chain's CDR3 is CASSERGSVAHEQYF. In DNA, the CDR3 is TGTGCCAGCAGTGAAAGGGGTTCTGTGGCCCACGAGCAGTACTTC.

The chain carries TRBV19 and TRBJ2-2; either TRBD1 or TRBD2 may fit D (6 bases each). V dropped 6 bases and J dropped 6 bases, with 17 bases sitting between them. This CDR3 comprises 15 residues. Germline CDR1 reads LNHDA; CDR2 reads SQIVND (reference sequence). CDR3 region: CASRSEGVIPGELFF. In DNA form, the CDR3 reads TGTGCCAGTAGATCGGAGGGGGTTATTCCCGGGGAGCTGTTTTTT.